The 14 T cell receptor beta chains reported below all come from one sample, sequenced in a study of a mutant IDH1 vaccine in newly diagnosed glioma. Libraries were prepared by immunoSEQ multiplex PCR; TCRdb keeps only in-frame clonotypes and omits some of them. The sample lists fewer than 40,000 clones; about 93% were seen once. These receptors are not linked to any known antigen. Described time point: week 47, end of study. Topical imiquimod accompanied each vaccine dose, which consisted of 300 ug of mutant IDH1 20-mer peptide. The source material was PBMCs, sampled from a glioma patient whose treatment included an IDH1 peptide vaccine. The receptors were sampled from a woman aged 40 to 50 with glioma.

This rearrangement joins TRBV6-6 to TRBJ1-1, with D possibly TRBD1 on 6 matching bases. Germline V gene lookup returns CDR1 MNHNY and CDR2 SVGAGI (reference sequence). The CDR3 contains 14 residues. Deletions cut 6 bases from V and 6 bases from J, with 17 bases between. CDR3: CASSFPRGYPEAFF. The CDR3 DNA sequence: TGTGCCAGCAGCTTCCCTAGGGGGTACCCTGAAGCTTTCTTT.

The rearrangement links TRBV2 to TRBJ1-1, with a weak D call TRBD1 (6 bases). Germline-derived CDR1 and CDR2 are SNHLY and FYNNEI. Trimming shortened V by 5 bases and J by 2 bases, and 12 bases separated the two germline ends. This CDR3 spans 14 amino acids. The CDR3: CASSWTELNTEAFF. In DNA form, the CDR3 reads TGTGCCAGCAGTTGGACAGAACTAAACACTGAAGCTTTCTTT.

The V call is TRBV7-8, the J call TRBJ1-5; D gene uncertain. This CDR3 spans 12 amino acids. V shed 3 bases and J shed 7 bases, with 7 bases lying between them. The germline V gene has CDR1 SGHVS and CDR2 FQNEAQ. CDR3 amino acids: CASSFGEQPQHF. CDR3 in DNA: TGTGCCAGCAGCTTCGGGGAGCAGCCCCAGCATTTT.

This chain links TRBV5-5 with TRBJ2-3; TRBD2 is a possible D gene (5 bases). The CDR3 extends over 12 amino acids. Trimming took 6 bases from V and 6 from J, leaving 11 bases between them. Germline assignment: CDR1 SGHKS and CDR2 YYEKEE (reference sequence). The CDR3 region is CASTRWEDTQYF. As DNA, the CDR3 is TGTGCCAGCACCCGGTGGGAGGATACGCAGTATTTT.

This clone was recorded a few times. V and J are TRBV28 and TRBJ1-1; D gene unclear. The V gene's germline CDR1 is MDHEN and CDR2 SYDVKM. Trimming pared 6 bases from V and 0 bases from J, leaving 8 bases between. The CDR3 is made up of 13 amino acids. The CDR3 nucleotides read TGTGCCAGCAGCCAGCCCATGAACACTGAAGCTTTCTTT. Amino acids: CASSQPMNTEAFF.

The chain is built from TRBV6-5 and TRBJ1-4, with D unresolved. V lost 5 bases and J 0 bases, leaving 7 bases between the germline ends. The CDR3 contains 14 residues. CDR1 MNHEY and CDR2 SVGAGI come from the germline V gene. CDR3: CASSPSATNEKLFF. For the CDR3, the DNA is TGTGCCAGCAGTCCGTCAGCAACTAATGAAAAACTGTTTTTT.

The chain recombines TRBV5-1 with TRBJ2-2; 7 nucleotides line up with TRBD2. The germline gives CDR1 SGHRS, CDR2 YFSETQ. This CDR3 is 16 amino acids long. V trimming: 3 bases; J trimming: 2 bases; junction bases outside the gene matches: 7. The CDR3 protein is CASSSHSGVNTGELFF. Written as DNA, the CDR3 is TGCGCCAGCAGCTCACACAGCGGGGTCAACACCGGGGAGCTGTTTTTT.

The chain uses TRBV9 and TRBJ1-5, with D unresolved. CDR3 length equals 15 residues. The germline gives CDR1 SGDLS, CDR2 YYNGEE. V was trimmed by 0 bases and J by 0 bases, leaving 7 bases between them. The CDR3 protein is CASSVGADSNQPQHF. CDR3 coding DNA: TGTGCCAGCAGCGTAGGAGCCGATAGCAATCAGCCCCAGCATTTT. Combining the CDR3 with reference TRBV9 and TRBJ1-5 gives the whole variable domain DSGVTQTPKHLITATGQRVTLRCSPRSGDLSVYWYQQSLDQGLQFLIQYYNGEERAKGNILERFSAQQFPDLHSELNLSSLELGDSALYFCASSVGADSNQPQHFGDGTRLSIL.

The gene calls are TRBV10-1 and TRBJ2-3; D gene unclear. The length of the CDR3 is 12 residues. The germline V and J ends were trimmed by 4 bases and 4 bases, with 6 bases remaining between them. Germline V lookup: CDR1 WNHNN, CDR2 SYGVQD (reference sequence). CDR3 amino acids: CASSVLSDTQYF. DNA for the CDR3: TGCGCCAGCAGTGTACTCTCAGATACGCAGTATTTT.

The V gene is TRBV6-1, the J gene TRBJ1-6; D may be TRBD1 (6 bases). This CDR3 is 14 amino acids long. Per the germline V gene, CDR1 is MNHNS and CDR2 is SASEGT. V was cut by 6 bases and J by 7 bases, with 13 bases left in between. This CDR3 is CASSGTGRNSPLHF. For the CDR3, the DNA is TGTGCCAGCAGCGGCACAGGGAGGAATTCACCCCTCCACTTT.

The chain joins TRBV2 to TRBJ2-2; the match to TRBD2 covers 11 bases. J lost 7 bases, V lost 0 bases, and 4 bases had no gene match. The germline CDR1 and CDR2 sequences are SNHLY and FYNNEI. This CDR3 is built from 16 residues. The DNA for the CDR3 is TGTGCCAGCAGTGAAGCCCCCGGGACTAGCGGCGGGGAGCTGTTTTTT. It specifies CASSEAPGTSGGELFF.

The genes are TRBV6-5 and TRBJ2-3; D uncertain. The CDR3 totals 16 residues. V was pared by 3 bases and J by 0 bases, with 13 bases between. Germline-derived CDR1 and CDR2 are MNHEY and SVGAGI. CDR3 residues: CASSYNSLASTDTQYF. The CDR3 DNA follows: TGTGCCAGCAGTTATAATTCACTGGCTAGCACAGATACGCAGTATTTT.

The V and J genes are TRBV12-5 and TRBJ1-5; 9 bases are a match to TRBD1. Per the germline V gene, CDR1 is LGHNT and CDR2 is FRNRAP. The trim removed 0 bases at V and 2 bases at J, leaving 8 bases unmatched. This CDR3 region has 18 residues. CDR3 nucleotides: TGTGCTAGTGGTTTGGTACTTGGGACAGGGCCCGGCAATCAGCCCCAGCATTTT. This sequence encodes CASGLVLGTGPGNQPQHF.

The chain recombines TRBV6-6 with TRBJ2-5; tentative D call: TRBD1 (7 bases). This CDR3 contains 16 residues. The germline CDR1 and CDR2 sequences are MNHNY and SVGAGI (reference sequence). The V end was cut by 4 bases, the J end by 3 bases, with 18 bases between. CDR3 residues: CASSLGGRGDKETQYF. Written as DNA, the CDR3 is TGTGCCAGCAGTTTGGGGGGCAGGGGGGATAAAGAGACCCAGTACTTC.